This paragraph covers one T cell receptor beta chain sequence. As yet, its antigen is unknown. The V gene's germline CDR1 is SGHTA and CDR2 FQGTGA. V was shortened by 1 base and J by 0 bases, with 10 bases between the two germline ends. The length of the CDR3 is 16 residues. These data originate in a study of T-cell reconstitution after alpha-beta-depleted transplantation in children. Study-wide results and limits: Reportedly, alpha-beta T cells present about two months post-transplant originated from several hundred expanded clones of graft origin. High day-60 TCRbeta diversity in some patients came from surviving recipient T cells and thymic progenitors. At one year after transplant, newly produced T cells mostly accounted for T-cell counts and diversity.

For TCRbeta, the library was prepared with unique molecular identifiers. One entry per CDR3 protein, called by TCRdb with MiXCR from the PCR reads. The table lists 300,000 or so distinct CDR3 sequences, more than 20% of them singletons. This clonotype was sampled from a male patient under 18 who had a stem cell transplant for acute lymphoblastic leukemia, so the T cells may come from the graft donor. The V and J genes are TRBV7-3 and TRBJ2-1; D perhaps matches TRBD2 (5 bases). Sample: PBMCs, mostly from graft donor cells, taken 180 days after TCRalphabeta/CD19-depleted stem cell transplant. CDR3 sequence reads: CASSLILGSSYNEQFF. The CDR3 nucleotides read TGTGCCAGCAGCTTAATACTTGGGAGCTCCTACAATGAGCAGTTCTTC.